This T cell receptor beta chain was found in a study of T cell responses to AZD1222 COVID-19 vaccine. About this clone: The target antigen is unknown.

General observations from the study: Reportedly, close to half of spike-specific TCRs are directed against unmutated variant regions. Donors in the cohort were predominantly white British and more often female, and clonal diversity was possibly underestimated. Two doses of AZD1222 preceded a rise in Spike-specific TCR breadth and depth.

This CDR3 region has 15 residues. CDR1 and CDR2 from the germline V gene are MGHRA and YSYEKL. Trimming took off 0 bases at V and 0 bases at J, with 8 bases between the two ends. Method: immunoSEQ multiplex PCR; TCRdb's copy keeps in-frame clones and lacks some. The data show tens of thousands of clones, 65% to 85% seen once. This rearrangement joins TRBV4-1 to TRBJ1-2; D is unresolved. The TCR was taken from an adult in good health. The specimen comprised peripheral blood, sampled on day 0 of AZD1222 vaccination. CDR3 residues: CASSQEHRTNYGYTF. The CDR3 DNA reads TGCGCCAGCAGCCAAGAGCACAGAACTAACTATGGCTACACCTTC.